This T cell receptor (beta chain) originates from a study of shared clonotypes between healthy human individuals. CD8 memory was a combination of CD45RO+ cells and CCR7-negative CD45RA+ TemRA cells. Trimming removed 5 bases at V and 4 bases at J, with 12 bases between. The CDR3 has 13 amino acids. Germline V gives CDR1 MDHEN, CDR2 SYDVKM. Method: immunoSEQ multiplex PCR; TCRdb's copy keeps in-frame clones and lacks some. The table has approximately 710,000 clones, 90% seen once. This TCR was sampled from a man aged 18 to 29 in good health. Some clones in this sample may be carry-over from other donors' samples. The V gene is TRBV28, the J gene TRBJ2-7, with a possible D match to TRBD1 (5 bases). The source material was memory CD8+ T cells from PBMCs. Subset: CD45RO+ cells pooled with CCR7-negative TemRA cells. CDR3: CASSTWTSYEQYF. CDR3 DNA sequence: TGTGCCAGCAGTACGTGGACATCGTACGAGCAGTACTTC.